This is a list of T cell receptor beta chains from one sample in a study of cytomegalovirus exposure and HLA in healthy donors. Produced via immunoSEQ multiplex PCR; TCRdb's table is partial and in-frame only. Of roughly 130,000 clones in the sample, roughly four fifths were seen once. Sequencing used PBMCs. The receptors originated from a male donor in good health and CMV-seropositive. The CDR3 runs from the conserved cysteine through the conserved F or W. Each record gives: D gene, V gene, J gene, clone size, CDR3 protein, CDR3 DNA. The D gene is left open where the match is weak. Some rows mark clone size as missing; the rest say once, few, many or name a class of expanded clone.

>TRBD2|TRBV7-2|TRBJ2-7|-
CASSLGRREYSYEQYF
TGTGCCAGCAGCTTAGGAAGGCGGGAGTATTCCTACGAGCAGTACTTC
>-|TRBV29-1|TRBJ2-7|-
CSVGGRGPYEQYF
TGCAGCGTTGGAGGGAGAGGACCCTACGAGCAGTACTTC
>TRBD2|TRBV28|TRBJ2-7|-
CASRAPRERTYEQYF
TGTGCCAGCAGGGCCCCGCGGGAGAGGACCTACGAGCAGTACTTC
>-|TRBV11-1|TRBJ2-7|-
CASSLTDEQYF
TGTGCCAGCAGCTTAACTGACGAGCAGTACTTC
>-|TRBV6-6|TRBJ1-5|-
CASSYSIDQPQHF
TGTGCCAGCAGTTACTCGATAGATCAGCCCCAGCATTTT
>TRBD1|TRBV5-8|TRBJ1-1|-
CASSLQGFKVYTEAFF
TGTGCCAGCAGCTTACAGGGGTTTAAGGTTTACACTGAAGCTTTCTTT
>TRBD1|TRBV11-2|TRBJ2-7|-
CASTPGRTGVPYEQYF
TGTGCCAGCACCCCCGGGAGGACAGGGGTCCCCTACGAGCAGTACTTC
>TRBD1|TRBV5-1|TRBJ2-5|-
CASSLGTGGGETQYF
TGCGCCAGCAGCTTGGGGACAGGGGGCGGAGAGACCCAGTACTTC
>TRBD2|TRBV2|TRBJ2-3|few
CASSEPTAGDADTQYF
TGTGCCAGCAGTGAACCGACAGCGGGAGACGCAGATACGCAGTATTTT
>-|TRBV4-1|TRBJ2-1|-
CASSPRDHRLSSYNEQFF
TGCGCCAGCAGCCCGCGGGACCACCGGTTAAGCTCCTACAATGAGCAGTTCTTC
>-|TRBV7-2|TRBJ1-5|once
CASSLRQPNQPQHF
TGTGCCAGCAGCTTAAGACAGCCCAATCAGCCCCAGCATTTT
>TRBD2|TRBV5-6|TRBJ2-7|-
CASSFLAGVGYEQYF
TGTGCCAGCAGCTTCCTAGCGGGAGTCGGGTACGAGCAGTACTTC
>-|TRBV6-5|TRBJ1-1|once
CASSPGRKTEAFF
TGTGCCAGCAGTCCCGGGAGGAAAACTGAAGCTTTCTTT
>TRBD2|TRBV5-1|TRBJ2-2|-
CASSFLAGGTGELFF
TGCGCCAGCAGCTTCCTAGCGGGAGGCACCGGGGAGCTGTTTTTT
>-|TRBV7-8|TRBJ2-3|-
CASSQTGYRGTQYF
TGTGCCAGCAGCCAGACAGGATACCGGGGTACGCAGTATTTT